The present T cell receptor beta chain was sequenced within a study of blood T cell repertoires in COVID-19. At the level of the study: From the United States, Italy and Spain came samples of acute and convalescent COVID-19. The cDNA or gDNA used as material had been derived from T cells, B-cell-depleted T cells, or PBMCs.

This CDR3 region has 13 residues. Germline CDR1 SGHTS, CDR2 YDEGEE. Between the trimmed V and J ends, which lost 2 bases and 3 bases, there was a span of 7 bases. Original analysis: Scientists estimated how many nucleated cells there were by amplifying reference gene primers. Libraries were prepared by immunoSEQ multiplex PCR; TCRdb keeps only in-frame clonotypes and omits some of them. The V and J calls and clone size are taken from that table; D and trimming were inferred from the DNA. The sample yields a few hundred thousand clones, about nine tenths seen once. This clone was seen just once. This TCR derives from a woman aged 45-60 years with acute or convalescent COVID-19. The gene calls are TRBV5-8 and TRBJ2-3, with D uncertain. What was sequenced was peripheral blood. The chain's CDR3 is CASSFSGTDTQYF. CDR3 nucleotide sequence: TGTGCCAGCAGCTTTTCCGGGACAGATACGCAGTATTTT.